This T cell receptor (beta chain) comes out of a study of glioma-infiltrating T cells after dendritic cell vaccination (dated by TCRdb to 2016 to 2018). Study-level background: A cohort of about 15 glioblastoma patients from Phase I and II dendritic cell vaccination trials was included, of whom 9 were newly diagnosed and 6 had recurrent disease. Patients received autologous tumor lysate-pulsed dendritic cell vaccination between the early 2000s and the early 2010s. The vaccine was prepared from monocyte-derived dendritic cells that were cultured for under 8 days with IL-4 and GM-CSF and then pulsed overnight with autologous tumor lysate. Three intradermal dendritic cell vaccine injections were administered to patients at biweekly intervals in the arm below the axilla. In glioblastoma patients vaccinated with dendritic cells, deep sequencing of TCR beta CDR3 regions served to measure the amount of tumor-infiltrating lymphocytes and to compare repertoires between tumor and blood. Survival after dendritic cell vaccination was correlated with TCR sequencing metrics, including TIL content and tumor-blood repertoire overlap.

As to this clone: What antigen it recognizes has not been identified. No much larger clone is present one base from it, and per-base qualities are unavailable.

General study outcomes and caveats: The cohort was small and heterogeneous, few patients had complete blood and tumor sets, and even fewer had initial-recurrent tumor pairs. No direct relationship between TCR clonality and survival was found, suggesting that a diverse polyclonal response may matter. The three-group TCR overlap response model was characterized as speculative, and prospective validation of the model was stated to be required. Longer time to progression and overall survival after dendritic cell vaccination were predicted by higher estimated pretreatment TIL content.

Using the immunoSEQ assay, TCRB CDR3 regions were amplified from approximately 2 micrograms of genomic DNA, or from all available DNA when less than that was on hand. Multiplex PCR used 60 forward primers for TCR V beta segments and 13 reverse primers for J beta segments. To estimate reads per starting template, synthetic control templates were spiked into each sample at limiting dilution. The Illumina HiSeq System generated 87 bp sequencing reads. The study's processing was this. PCR and sequencing errors were removed by merging closely related sequences with a nearest neighbor algorithm. TCR overlap was measured as the percentage of unique tumor TCR beta sequences that were also present in the peripheral blood of the same patient. In TCRdb, the immuneACCESS table is reduced to in-frame sequences with V and J assigned. These tables do not hold every clone; where another copy was compared, an unresolved V gene accounts for under half, and the others remain unexplained. For V, J and clone size, that table is used; D and trimming come from the DNA. The sample records fewer than 85,000 clones, about four fifths of which are singletons. Together, the top ten hold 2.1% of the sample.

The germline V gene specifies MNHEY as CDR1 and SVGAGI as CDR2. The CDR3 contains 13 residues, cysteine and phenylalanine counted. The retained sequence is limited to the CDR3, 39 bases, with the frame set at the first base. The trim is 5 bases for V and 1 base for J, with a gap of 8 bases between the germline ends. Patients were selected on the basis of adequate residual fresh-frozen tumor tissue and more than two years of available survival data. An isocitrate dehydrogenase mutation was not carried by any of the glioblastoma patients, although molecular status was otherwise variable. PBMC were collected before vaccination, two weeks after the third vaccination, and at tumor progression if progression occurred. The Qiagen DNeasy Blood extraction Kit was used to extract genomic DNA.

The chain is made from TRBV6-5 and TRBJ1-2, with no D gene named confidently. Sequenced here: blood, sampled before dendritic cell vaccination. The TCR sequence derives from a human donor with glioblastoma. The CDR3 reads CASSTQLNYGYTF. The nucleotide sequence reads TGTGCCAGCAGTACACAGCTTAACTATGGCTACACCTTC.